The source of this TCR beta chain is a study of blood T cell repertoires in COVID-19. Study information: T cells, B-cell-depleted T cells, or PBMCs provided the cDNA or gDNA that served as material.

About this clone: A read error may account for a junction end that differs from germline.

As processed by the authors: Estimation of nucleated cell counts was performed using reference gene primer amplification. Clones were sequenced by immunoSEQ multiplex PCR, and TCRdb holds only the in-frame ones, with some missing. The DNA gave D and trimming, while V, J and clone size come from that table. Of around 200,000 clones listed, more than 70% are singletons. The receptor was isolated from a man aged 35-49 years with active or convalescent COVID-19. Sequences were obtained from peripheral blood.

The DNA of the CDR3 is TGTGCCAATAGTGCGGGTTTTGATACGCAGTATTTT. It specifies CANSAGFDTQYF. This chain uses TRBV19 with TRBJ2-3; TRBD2 might be the D (5 bases). The CDR3 runs to 12 residues. Germline values: CDR1 LNHDA, CDR2 SQIVND (reference sequence).